A single sample is the source of the 15 T cell receptor beta chains below, sequenced in a study of blood T cell repertoires in COVID-19. The repertoire was sequenced with immunoSEQ multiplex PCR; TCRdb's copy has only in-frame clones and lacks some. The table shows some 150,000 clones, with about 85% occurring only once. What was sequenced was peripheral blood. Receptors originate from a human donor in a cohort sampled during active COVID-19.

The chain is built from TRBV20-1 and TRBJ2-7; unclear D gene. The V and J ends lost 3 bases and 3 bases respectively, with 12 bases between them. This CDR3 spans 13 amino acids. Germline V gene sequence: CDR1 DFQATT, CDR2 SNEGSKA (reference sequence). CDR3 coding DNA: TGCAGTGCTAGTAATACACAGAACTACGAGCAGTACTTC. Amino acid sequence: CSASNTQNYEQYF.

The chain links TRBV9 to TRBJ2-7; 7 bases align to TRBD2. Losses at the gene ends were 0 bases for V and 3 bases for J; bases not matched to a gene: 3. The CDR3 consists of 14 residues. The germline V gene encodes CDR1 SGDLS and CDR2 YYNGEE. CDR3 residues: CASSVGGGGYEQYF. The CDR3 coding sequence is TGTGCCAGCAGCGTAGGAGGCGGGGGCTACGAGCAGTACTTC.

This sequence joins TRBV5-8 and TRBJ1-5; D unclear. This CDR3 spans 13 amino acids. Trimming stripped 4 bases from V and 4 bases from J, with 9 bases between. Germline lookup yields CDR1 SGHTS and CDR2 YDEGEE. DNA of the CDR3: TGTGCCAGCAGCCGGACGGGAAATCAGCCCCAGCATTTT. This codes for CASSRTGNQPQHF.

This clone came up once. This sequence joins TRBV5-1 and TRBJ2-5; 9 bases align to TRBD1. The CDR3 covers 14 residues. The V gene's germline CDR1 is SGHRS and CDR2 YFSETQ. Losses at the gene ends were 4 bases for V and 4 bases for J; bases not matched to a gene: 5. This CDR3 reads CASSPDRGGETQYF. The CDR3 DNA is TGCGCCAGCAGCCCGGACAGGGGAGGAGAGACCCAGTACTTC.

Concerning this clone itself: Germline is not matched at one junction end, which may reflect a read error. The chain couples TRBV7-7 to TRBJ2-2; the D gene is possibly TRBD1 (5 bases). In germline, CDR1 is SSHAT, CDR2 FNYEAQ (reference sequence). This CDR3 spans 13 amino acids. CDR3 in amino acids: CASSEGHGGELFF. In nucleotides, the CDR3 is TGTGCTAGCAGCGAAGGACACGGCGGGGAGCTGTTTTTT.

The V and J genes are TRBV7-3 and TRBJ2-2; weak D call: TRBD2 (6 bases). CDR3 size: 13 residues. Trimming pared 5 bases from V and 4 bases from J, leaving 8 bases between. Germline V gene lookup returns CDR1 SGHTA and CDR2 FQGTGA. DNA for the CDR3: TGTGCCAGCAGCCGGGAGTCCACCGGGGAGCTGTTTTTT. The encoded protein is CASSRESTGELFF.

The chain recombines TRBV5-1 with TRBJ2-5; D may be TRBD1 (5 bases). The CDR3 contains 13 residues. Trimming stripped 5 bases from V and 2 bases from J, with 10 bases between. Germline assignment: CDR1 SGHRS and CDR2 YFSETQ. The CDR3 loop reads CASRRGLQETQYF. DNA for the CDR3: TGCGCCAGCAGAAGGGGATTACAAGAGACCCAGTACTTC. Full variable domain (outside the CDR3, taken from reference TRBV5-1 and TRBJ2-5): KAGVTQTPRYLIKTRGQQVTLSCSPISGHRSVSWYQQTPGQGLQFLFEYFSETQRNKGNFPGRFSGRQFSNSRSEMNVSTLELGDSALYLCASRRGLQETQYFGPGTRLLVL.

The rearrangement joins TRBV5-4 to TRBJ2-5; 9 bases are a match to TRBD1. With V trimmed by 4 bases and J by 3 bases, 7 bases remained unmatched. This CDR3 is 15 amino acids long. In germline, CDR1 is SGHNT, CDR2 YYREEE (reference sequence). CDR3 nucleotides: TGTGCCAGCAGCCACGACAGGGGGGTGGAAGAGACCCAGTACTTC. Its protein is CASSHDRGVEETQYF.

The V call is TRBV4-3, the J call TRBJ1-1, with D perhaps matching TRBD1 (5 bases). Germline loops: CDR1 LGHNA, CDR2 YSLEER. This CDR3 has 14 amino acids. V gave up 4 bases and J gave up 2 bases, with 11 bases separating them. In DNA form, the CDR3 reads TGCGCCAGCAGCCTAAAAGGGGTCAACACTGAAGCTTTCTTT. Its translation: CASSLKGVNTEAFF.

This clone occurred a few times. The CDR3 reads CASSQDMGPGGELFF. Here the CDR3 DNA reads TGCGCCAGCAGCCAAGATATGGGGCCCGGCGGGGAGCTGTTTTTT. This chain uses TRBV4-1 with TRBJ2-2; perhaps TRBD1 as D (5 bases). Germline loops: CDR1 MGHRA, CDR2 YSYEKL. The V and J ends lost 0 bases and 7 bases respectively, with 12 bases between them. The CDR3 extends over 15 amino acids.

This rearrangement joins TRBV5-4 to TRBJ1-1, with D perhaps matching TRBD1 (6 bases). Germline loops: CDR1 SGHNT, CDR2 YYREEE (reference sequence). The CDR3 is 14 residues long. Trimming removed 3 bases from V and 1 base from J, with 10 bases in between. In DNA form, the CDR3 reads TGTGCCAGCAGCTCAGGGGCCCAGAACACTGAAGCTTTCTTT. It translates to CASSSGAQNTEAFF.

This chain uses TRBV6-2 or TRBV6-3 with TRBJ2-3; a weak D match, TRBD2 (6 bases). The CDR3 is 16 amino acids. Germline V gene sequence: CDR1 MNHEY, CDR2 SVGEGT. Trimming stripped 2 bases from V and 8 bases from J, with 20 bases between. The CDR3 bases are TGTGCCAGCAGTTACCTCCGGGGGAGTGGGGGAATTACGCAGTATTTT. This encodes CASSYLRGSGGITQYF.

V usage is TRBV6-2 or TRBV6-3 and J usage is TRBJ1-6; D not resolved. This CDR3 spans 15 amino acids. Trimming took off 6 bases at V and 7 bases at J, with 16 bases between the two ends. Germline assignment: CDR1 MNHEY and CDR2 SVGEGT. The CDR3 is CASSPRRLRNSPLHF. CDR3 coding DNA: TGTGCCAGCAGCCCTCGCCGACTCCGGAATTCACCCCTCCACTTT.

The gene calls are TRBV11-1 and TRBJ2-3; D ambiguous. The germline V and J ends were trimmed by 7 bases and 3 bases, with 11 bases remaining between them. Germline V lookup: CDR1 SGHAT, CDR2 FQDESV (reference sequence). The CDR3 loop spans 13 amino acids. CDR3 region: CASTVGSTDTQYF. As DNA, the CDR3 is TGTGCCAGCACGGTGGGCTCAACAGATACGCAGTATTTT.

The chain joins TRBV18 to TRBJ2-3, with 11 bases fitting TRBD2. The V segment lost 2 bases and the J segment 2 bases; nucleotides outside the gene matches: 6. This CDR3 contains 17 residues. CDR1 is KGHSH and CDR2 is LQKENI in the germline V gene. CDR3 sequence: CASSPSPSGGLTDTQYF. The DNA of the CDR3 is TGTGCCAGCTCACCATCCCCTAGCGGGGGGCTCACAGATACGCAGTATTTT.